These 20 T cell receptor beta chains were sequenced from one sample in a study of T-cell memory formation after mild COVID-19. TCRdb processed the 5' RACE reads anew with MiXCR; each CDR3 protein has one entry. There are approximately 350,000 distinct CDR3 sequences in the sample; approximately 14% occur only once, and 20% to 25% lies in the top ten. The sequencing sample was made of PBMCs or a T cell subset sorted from them (not recorded which). The receptors were gathered from a man aged 18 to 29 who had mild COVID-19 (a few samples of this study predate the infection). Cell type and time point are not known.

V usage is TRBV11-2 and J usage is TRBJ1-1; D uncertain. This CDR3 has 14 residues. The germline V gene has CDR1 SGHAT and CDR2 FQNNGV. V was trimmed by 3 bases and J by 4 bases, leaving 12 bases between them. The CDR3 nucleotides are TGTGCCAGCAGCTTTTCGGCGGAAGGCACTGAAGCTTTCTTT. It specifies CASSFSAEGTEAFF.

This clonotype was recorded a few times. The V and J genes are TRBV11-3 and TRBJ2-1, with TRBD1 matching 8 bases. The CDR3 has 15 amino acids. The J segment lost 5 bases and the V segment lost 2 bases, leaving 5 bases of the junction unmatched. Germline lookup yields CDR1 SGHNT and CDR2 YENEEA. The CDR3 region is CASSLFGQGHNEQFF. The CDR3 region has the DNA TGTGCCAGCAGCTTATTCGGACAGGGCCACAATGAGCAGTTCTTC.

The CDR3 DNA sequence: TGTGCCAGCAGTGAAAACAGGGGTGGGGAGACCCAGTACTTC. Translated, it gives CASSENRGGETQYF. The gene calls are TRBV2 and TRBJ2-5; 7 nucleotides agree with TRBD1. The CDR3 spans 14 residues. Germline-derived CDR1 and CDR2 are SNHLY and FYNNEI. The trim removed 2 bases at V and 5 bases at J, leaving 5 bases unmatched.

In its sample, this clonotype was seen many times. The chain combines TRBV20-1 with TRBJ2-1; D uncertain. CDR1 is DFQATT and CDR2 is SNEGSKA in the germline V gene (reference sequence). V lost 3 bases and J 9 bases, leaving 15 bases between the germline ends. The CDR3 is 13 amino acids. The CDR3 DNA reads TGCAGTGCTAGCTCCGTTAGTAGCCGTGAGCAGTTCTTC. Encoded protein: CSASSVSSREQFF.

This clonotype has more than one count but fewer than ten. The chain carries TRBV28 and TRBJ2-3; possibly TRBD1 for D (5 bases). CDR3 size: 15 residues. Trimming cost V 3 bases and J 3 bases, with 13 bases left between them. Looked up from germline, CDR1 is MDHEN and CDR2 is SYDVKM. In nucleotides, the CDR3 is TGTGCCAGCAGTTTTAGGGGATGGTTGACAGATACGCAGTATTTT. Protein product: CASSFRGWLTDTQYF. Together with reference TRBV28 and TRBJ2-3, the CDR3 gives the full variable domain: DVKVTQSSRYLVKRTGEKVFLECVQDMDHENMFWYRQDPGLGLRLIYFSYDVKMKEKGDIPEGYSVSREKKERFSLILESASTNQTSMYLCASSFRGWLTDTQYFGPGTRLTVL.

This clonotype was seen only a few times. This chain links TRBV20-1 with TRBJ1-5; no clear D. This CDR3 comprises 15 residues. The V gene's germline CDR1 is DFQATT and CDR2 SNEGSKA (reference sequence). Deletions cut 5 bases from V and 0 bases from J, with 14 bases between. CDR3 loop: CSALSSLNSNQPQHF. The CDR3 DNA follows: TGCAGTGCTTTGAGTTCACTGAATAGCAATCAGCCCCAGCATTTT.

The chain couples TRBV12-3 or TRBV12-4 to TRBJ1-5; unclear D gene. The CDR3 has 13 amino acids. V gave up 1 base and J gave up 6 bases, with 7 bases separating them. This CDR3 reads CASSLDLSQPQHF. For the CDR3, the DNA is TGTGCCAGCAGTTTAGATCTAAGTCAGCCCCAGCATTTT.

The V gene is TRBV11-2, the J gene TRBJ2-6; TRBD2 aligns across 7 bases. The CDR3 totals 18 residues. Germline CDR1 reads SGHAT; CDR2 reads FQNNGV. With 5 bases clipped from V and 3 bases from J, the junction kept 13 bases outside the gene matches. The DNA for the CDR3 is TGTGCCAGCAGCCCCTGGGGCGGGGGAGATGGTGGGGCCAACGTCCTGACTTTC. It encodes CASSPWGGGDGGANVLTF.

The chain is built from TRBV11-3 and TRBJ2-7, with D maybe TRBD1 (6 bases). The V gene lost 2 bases and the J gene lost 5 bases, with 10 bases spanning the gap. CDR1 is SGHNT, CDR2 YENEEA, per germline. This CDR3 has 13 amino acids. The CDR3 spells CASSLYRDHEQYF. DNA of the CDR3: TGTGCCAGCAGCTTATACAGGGACCACGAGCAGTACTTC.

This clonotype has a handful of counts. This chain connects TRBV25-1 to TRBJ2-2; a possible D gene is TRBD1 (6 bases). Germline assignment: CDR1 MGHDK and CDR2 SYGVNS. CDR3 size: 15 residues. Trimming left V 3 bases short and J 5 bases short, with 13 bases between. This CDR3 is CASSDTGTLTGELFF. For the CDR3, the DNA is TGTGCCAGCAGTGACACCGGGACATTAACCGGGGAGCTGTTTTTT.

This clonotype was found a few times. The chain combines TRBV5-1 with TRBJ2-5; 8 nucleotides agree with TRBD1. Germline assignment: CDR1 SGHRS and CDR2 YFSETQ. This CDR3 region has 16 residues. V was pared by 4 bases and J by 5 bases, with 13 bases of the junction left unmatched. CDR3 in amino acids: CASSDPDRGESETQYF. The CDR3 DNA reads TGCGCCAGCAGCGACCCAGACAGGGGTGAGTCCGAGACCCAGTACTTC.

The V gene is TRBV6-6, the J gene TRBJ2-6, with D possibly matching TRBD1 (6 bases). Trimming removed 6 bases at V and 0 bases at J, with 12 bases between. This CDR3 spans 16 amino acids. CDR1 and CDR2 (germline): MNHNY, SVGAGI (reference sequence). The CDR3, as DNA: TGTGCCAGCAGATCTCTAGGGGGCTCTGGGGCCAACGTCCTGACTTTC. Amino acids: CASRSLGGSGANVLTF.

The chain recombines TRBV10-3 with TRBJ1-1, with D uncertain. Germline CDR1 ENHRY, CDR2 SYGVKD. The CDR3 spans 15 residues. V was cut by 7 bases and J by 0 bases, with 15 bases left in between. CDR3 coding DNA: TGTGCCATCACTGCTGAACAAGGAATGAACACTGAAGCTTTCTTT. Translated: CAITAEQGMNTEAFF.

The V gene is TRBV4-1, the J gene TRBJ2-2; D is possibly TRBD2 (6 bases). This CDR3 is 13 amino acids long. Germline lookup yields CDR1 MGHRA and CDR2 YSYEKL. Trimming removed 8 bases from V and 2 bases from J, with 9 bases in between. For the CDR3, the DNA is TGCGCCAGCTCGGGGGAAAACACCGGGGAGCTGTTTTTT. Its translation is CASSGENTGELFF.

V is TRBV4-3 and J is TRBJ1-4, with a possible D match to TRBD1 (6 bases). The CDR3 is 17 residues long. Looked up from germline, CDR1 is LGHNA and CDR2 is YSLEER. The V gene lost 4 bases and the J gene lost 1 base, with 16 bases spanning the gap. This CDR3 is CASSPGRGRGTNEKLFF. CDR3 sequence (DNA): TGCGCCAGCAGCCCAGGTCGGGGGCGTGGAACTAATGAAAAACTGTTTTTT.

This clonotype was seen a handful of times. This sequence joins TRBV7-9 and TRBJ1-1; 8 positions match TRBD1. CDR1 is SEHNR, CDR2 FQNEAQ, per germline (reference sequence). After removal of 1 base from V and 6 bases from J, the junction contained 1 base not matched to a gene. The CDR3 consists of 13 residues. CDR3 loop: CASSLVQGAEAFF. The CDR3 DNA reads TGTGCCAGCAGCTTAGTACAGGGGGCTGAAGCTTTCTTT.

The table lists this clonotype with many counts. The junction does not match germline at one end; this may be a read error. The genes are TRBV30 and TRBJ2-1, with 7 bases matching TRBD2. CDR1 is GTSNPN, CDR2 SVGIG, per germline (reference sequence). The CDR3 runs 14 residues. The CDR3 here is CAWSFFGRPSGLGF. CDR3 sequence (DNA): TGTGCCTGGAGTTTCTTCGGGAGGCCCTCCGGTCTGGGGTTC.

Many counts were recorded for this clonotype. This rearrangement joins TRBV7-3 to TRBJ2-2, with D possibly being TRBD2 (5 bases). V lost 3 bases, J lost 8 bases, and 10 bases lay in between. Germline lookup yields CDR1 SGHTA and CDR2 FQGTGA. The CDR3 totals 13 residues. The CDR3 is CASSFTGGGELFF. The CDR3 DNA sequence: TGTGCCAGCAGCTTTACCGGAGGAGGGGAGCTGTTTTTT. The full variable domain, in which reference TRBV7-3 and TRBJ2-2 provide the parts outside the CDR3, is GAGVSQTPSNKVTEKGKYVELRCDPISGHTALYWYRQSLGQGPEFLIYFQGTGAADDSGLPNDRFFAVRPEGSVSTLKIQRTERGDSAVYLCASSFTGGGELFFGEGSRLTVL.

This clonotype was detected once. The gene calls are TRBV29-1 and TRBJ2-1; D is ambiguous. Germline assignment: CDR1 SQVTM and CDR2 ANQGSEA. V lost 7 bases to trimming and J lost 7 bases, with 11 bases between them. This CDR3 has 11 amino acids. CDR3 sequence: CSALDLNEQFF. For the CDR3, the DNA is TGCAGCGCTCTCGACCTTAATGAGCAGTTCTTC.

This clonotype has a handful of counts. The CDR3 spells CASTRGTQGTDTQYF. CDR3 in DNA: TGTGCCAGCACCCGTGGGACGCAGGGCACAGATACGCAGTATTTT. V usage is TRBV2 and J usage is TRBJ2-3; either TRBD1 or TRBD2 may supply D (5 bases each). The CDR3 covers 15 residues. Germline V CDR1 and CDR2: SNHLY, FYNNEI. Trimming took off 7 bases at V and 1 base at J, with 15 bases between the two ends.